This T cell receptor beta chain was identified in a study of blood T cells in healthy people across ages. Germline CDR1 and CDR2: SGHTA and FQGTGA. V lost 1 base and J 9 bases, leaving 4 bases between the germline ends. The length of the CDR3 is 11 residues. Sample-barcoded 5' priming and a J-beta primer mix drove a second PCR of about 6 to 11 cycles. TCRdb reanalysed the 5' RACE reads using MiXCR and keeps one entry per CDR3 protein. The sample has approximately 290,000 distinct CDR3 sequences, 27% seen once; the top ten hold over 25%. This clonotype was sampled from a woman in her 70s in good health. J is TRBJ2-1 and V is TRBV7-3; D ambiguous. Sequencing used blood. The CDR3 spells CASSLNGEQFF. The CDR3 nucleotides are TGTGCCAGCAGCTTAAACGGTGAGCAGTTCTTC.